The present TCR beta chain was sequenced within a study of T-cell reconstitution after alpha-beta-depleted transplantation in children. TCRbeta library preparation incorporated unique molecular identifiers. From the PCR reads, TCRdb called clonotypes with MiXCR, one entry per CDR3 protein. The sample has around 600,000 distinct CDR3 sequences, 10% to 13% seen once. Sequenced material: PBMCs from the stem cell graft donor, taken from the stem cell graft. The sequence derives from a human donor who donated a stem cell graft to a child with acute myeloid leukemia.

In DNA form, the CDR3 reads TGTGCCATCAGTGAGGAACTAGCGGGGAACAATGAGCAGTTCTTC. Its translation: CAISEELAGNNEQFF. The chain has TRBV10-3 and TRBJ2-1, with 10 bases aligning to TRBD2. With V trimmed by 2 bases and J by 5 bases, 3 bases remained unmatched. CDR3 size: 15 residues. Germline CDR1 is ENHRY and CDR2 is SYGVKD.